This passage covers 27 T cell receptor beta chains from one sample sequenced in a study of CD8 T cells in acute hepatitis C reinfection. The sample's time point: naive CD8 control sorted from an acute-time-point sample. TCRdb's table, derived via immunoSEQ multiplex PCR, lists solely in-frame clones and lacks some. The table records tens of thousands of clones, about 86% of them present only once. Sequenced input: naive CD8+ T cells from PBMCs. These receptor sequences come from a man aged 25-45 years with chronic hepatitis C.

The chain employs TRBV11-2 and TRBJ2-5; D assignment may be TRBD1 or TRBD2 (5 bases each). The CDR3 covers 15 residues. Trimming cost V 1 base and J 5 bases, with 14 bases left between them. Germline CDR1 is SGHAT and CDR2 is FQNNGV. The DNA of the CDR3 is TGTGCCAGCAGCTTAGGAGGGGCGGAATTTGAGACCCAGTACTTC. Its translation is CASSLGGAEFETQYF.

CDR3 region: CASSWTENTEAFF. CDR3 nucleotide sequence: TGTGCCAGCAGTTGGACAGAAAACACTGAAGCTTTCTTT. This chain connects TRBV27 to TRBJ1-1; TRBD1 is a possible D gene (6 bases). Looked up from germline, CDR1 is MNHEY and CDR2 is SMNVEV (reference sequence). Trimming took off 4 bases at V and 2 bases at J, with 8 bases between the two ends. This CDR3 comprises 13 residues.

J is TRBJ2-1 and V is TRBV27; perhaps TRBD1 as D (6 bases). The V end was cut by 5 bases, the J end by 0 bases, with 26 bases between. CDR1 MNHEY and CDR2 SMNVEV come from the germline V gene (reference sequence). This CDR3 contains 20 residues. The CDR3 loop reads CASSDPKGGITFPSYNEQFF. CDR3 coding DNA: TGTGCCAGCAGTGACCCGAAAGGGGGTATAACATTCCCCTCCTACAATGAGCAGTTCTTC.

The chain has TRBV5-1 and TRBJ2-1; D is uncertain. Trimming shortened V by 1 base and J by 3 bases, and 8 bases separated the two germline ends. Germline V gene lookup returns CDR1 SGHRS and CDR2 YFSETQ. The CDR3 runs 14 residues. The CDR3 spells CASSLQSNYNEQFF. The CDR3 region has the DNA TGCGCCAGCAGCTTGCAGAGTAACTACAATGAGCAGTTCTTC.

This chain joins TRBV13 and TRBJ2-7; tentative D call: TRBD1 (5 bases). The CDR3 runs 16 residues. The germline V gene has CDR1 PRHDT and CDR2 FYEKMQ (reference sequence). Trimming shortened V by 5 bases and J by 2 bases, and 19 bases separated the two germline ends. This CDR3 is CASSEGPSGSTYEQYF. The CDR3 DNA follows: TGTGCCAGCAGCGAAGGCCCCTCAGGGTCCACCTACGAGCAGTACTTC.

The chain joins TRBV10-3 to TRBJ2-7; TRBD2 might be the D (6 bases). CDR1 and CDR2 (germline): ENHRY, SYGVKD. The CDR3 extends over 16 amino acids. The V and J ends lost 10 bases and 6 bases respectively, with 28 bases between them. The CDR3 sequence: CATAPPAGLNWGEQYF. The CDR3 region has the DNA TGTGCCACCGCGCCTCCCGCGGGGCTAAACTGGGGCGAGCAGTACTTC.

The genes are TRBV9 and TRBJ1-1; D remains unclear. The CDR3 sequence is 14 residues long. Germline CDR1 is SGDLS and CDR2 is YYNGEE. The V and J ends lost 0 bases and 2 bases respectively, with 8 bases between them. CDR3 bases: TGTGCCAGCAGCGTAGTTTCCCCTAACACTGAAGCTTTCTTT. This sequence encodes CASSVVSPNTEAFF.

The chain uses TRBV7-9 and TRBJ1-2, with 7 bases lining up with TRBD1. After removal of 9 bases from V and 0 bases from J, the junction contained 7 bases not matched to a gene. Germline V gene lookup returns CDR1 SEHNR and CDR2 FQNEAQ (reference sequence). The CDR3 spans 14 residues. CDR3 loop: CASSGTETNYGYTF. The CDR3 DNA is TGTGCCAGTTCCGGGACAGAAACTAACTATGGCTACACCTTC.

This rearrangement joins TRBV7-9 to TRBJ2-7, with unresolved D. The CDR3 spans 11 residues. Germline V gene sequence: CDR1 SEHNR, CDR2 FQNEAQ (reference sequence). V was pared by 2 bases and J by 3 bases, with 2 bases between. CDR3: CASSLYYEQYF. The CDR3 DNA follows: TGTGCCAGCAGCTTATACTACGAGCAGTACTTC.

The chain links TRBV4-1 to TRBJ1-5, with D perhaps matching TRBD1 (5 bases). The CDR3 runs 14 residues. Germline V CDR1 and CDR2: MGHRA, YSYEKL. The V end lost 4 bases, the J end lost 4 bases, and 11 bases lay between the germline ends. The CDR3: CASSPIEGNQPQHF. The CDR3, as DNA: TGCGCCAGCAGCCCCATTGAGGGGAATCAGCCCCAGCATTTT.

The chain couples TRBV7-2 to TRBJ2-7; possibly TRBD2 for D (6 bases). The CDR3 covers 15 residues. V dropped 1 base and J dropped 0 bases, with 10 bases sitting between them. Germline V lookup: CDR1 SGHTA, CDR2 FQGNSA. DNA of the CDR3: TGTGCCAGCAGCTTAGATATTAGCGGCTCCTACGAGCAGTACTTC. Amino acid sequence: CASSLDISGSYEQYF. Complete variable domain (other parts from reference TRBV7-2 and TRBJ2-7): GAGVSQSPSNKVTEKGKDVELRCDPISGHTALYWYRQSLGQGLEFLIYFQGNSAPDKSGLPSDRFSAERTGGSVSTLTIQRTQQEDSAVYLCASSLDISGSYEQYFGPGTRLTVT.

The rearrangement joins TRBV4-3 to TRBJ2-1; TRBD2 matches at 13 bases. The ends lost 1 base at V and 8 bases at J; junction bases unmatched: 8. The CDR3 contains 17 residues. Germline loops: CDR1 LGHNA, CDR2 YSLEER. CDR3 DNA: TGCGCCAGCAGCCAAGGTGTAGCACTAGCGGGGGGGGATGAGCAGTTCTTC. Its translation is CASSQGVALAGGDEQFF.

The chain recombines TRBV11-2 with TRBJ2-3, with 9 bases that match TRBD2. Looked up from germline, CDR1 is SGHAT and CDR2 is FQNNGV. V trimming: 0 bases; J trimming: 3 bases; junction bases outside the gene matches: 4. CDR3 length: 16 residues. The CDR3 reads CASSLEGSGSTDTQYF. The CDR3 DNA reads TGTGCCAGCAGCTTAGAGGGTAGCGGGAGTACAGATACGCAGTATTTT.

The CDR3 coding sequence is TGCGCCAGCAGCTTGGTTGTTTTGGGGACAGATACGCAGTATTTT. Protein product: CASSLVVLGTDTQYF. This sequence joins TRBV5-1 and TRBJ2-3, with D unresolved. V lost 0 bases and J lost 3, with 11 bases in between. The CDR3 is 15 residues long. Germline CDR1 is SGHRS and CDR2 is YFSETQ.

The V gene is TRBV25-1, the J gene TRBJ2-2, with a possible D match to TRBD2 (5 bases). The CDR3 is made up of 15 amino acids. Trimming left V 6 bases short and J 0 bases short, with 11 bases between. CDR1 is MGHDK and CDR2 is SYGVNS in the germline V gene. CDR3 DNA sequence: TGTGCCAGCAGCGAGGGTACACCGAACACCGGGGAGCTGTTTTTT. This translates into CASSEGTPNTGELFF.

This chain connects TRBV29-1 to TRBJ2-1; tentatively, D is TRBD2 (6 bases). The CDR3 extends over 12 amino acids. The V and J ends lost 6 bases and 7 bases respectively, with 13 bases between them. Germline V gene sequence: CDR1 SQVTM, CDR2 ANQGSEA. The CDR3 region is CSVAGRGNEQFF. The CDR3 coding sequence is TGCAGCGTAGCCGGTCGGGGGAATGAGCAGTTCTTC.

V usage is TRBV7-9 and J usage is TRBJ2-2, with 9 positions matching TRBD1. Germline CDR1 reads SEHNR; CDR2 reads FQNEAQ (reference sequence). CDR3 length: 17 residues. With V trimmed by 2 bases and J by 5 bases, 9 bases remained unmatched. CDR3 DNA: TGTGCCAGCAGCTTACCCGGGACAGGGTCGGGGACCGGGGAGCTGTTTTTT. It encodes CASSLPGTGSGTGELFF.

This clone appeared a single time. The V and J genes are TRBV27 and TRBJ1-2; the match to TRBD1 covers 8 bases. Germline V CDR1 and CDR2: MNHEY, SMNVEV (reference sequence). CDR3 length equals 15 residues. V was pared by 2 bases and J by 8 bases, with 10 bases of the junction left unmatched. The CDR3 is CASSLDTTGVGGYTF. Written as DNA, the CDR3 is TGTGCCAGCAGTTTAGATACGACAGGGGTAGGAGGCTACACCTTC.

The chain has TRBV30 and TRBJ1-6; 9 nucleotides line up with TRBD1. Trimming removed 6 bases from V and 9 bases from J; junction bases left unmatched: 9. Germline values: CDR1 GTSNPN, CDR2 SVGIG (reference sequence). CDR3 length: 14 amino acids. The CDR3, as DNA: TGTGCCTGCGAACCCGGGACAGGGTTTTCACCCCTCCACTTT. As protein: CACEPGTGFSPLHF.

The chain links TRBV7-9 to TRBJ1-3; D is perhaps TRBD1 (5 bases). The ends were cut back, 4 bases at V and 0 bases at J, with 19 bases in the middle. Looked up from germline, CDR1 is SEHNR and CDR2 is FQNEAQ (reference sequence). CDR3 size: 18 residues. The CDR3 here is CASSSSGTPFYSGNTIYF. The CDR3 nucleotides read TGTGCCAGCAGCTCCTCCGGGACCCCTTTTTACTCTGGAAACACCATATATTTT.

The CDR3 here is CASLGRDVSYGYTF. For the CDR3, the DNA is TGTGCTTCTCTTGGCCGGGACGTTTCCTATGGCTACACCTTC. This chain joins TRBV6-6 and TRBJ1-2; D is perhaps TRBD1 (5 bases). CDR3 size: 14 residues. Germline V gene sequence: CDR1 MNHNY, CDR2 SVGAGI (reference sequence).

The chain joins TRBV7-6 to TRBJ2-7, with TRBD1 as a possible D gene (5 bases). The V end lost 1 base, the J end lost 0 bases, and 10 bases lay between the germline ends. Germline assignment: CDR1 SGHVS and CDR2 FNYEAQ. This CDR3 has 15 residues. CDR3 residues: CASSLETASSYEQYF. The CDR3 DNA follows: TGTGCCAGCAGCTTAGAGACAGCTAGCTCCTACGAGCAGTACTTC.

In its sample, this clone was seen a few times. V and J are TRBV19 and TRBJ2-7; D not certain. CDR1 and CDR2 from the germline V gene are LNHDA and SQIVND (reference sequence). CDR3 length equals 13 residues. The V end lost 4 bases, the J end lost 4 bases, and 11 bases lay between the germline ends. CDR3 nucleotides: TGTGCCAGTAGTAGTATCCCCGGATACGAGCAGTACTTC. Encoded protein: CASSSIPGYEQYF.

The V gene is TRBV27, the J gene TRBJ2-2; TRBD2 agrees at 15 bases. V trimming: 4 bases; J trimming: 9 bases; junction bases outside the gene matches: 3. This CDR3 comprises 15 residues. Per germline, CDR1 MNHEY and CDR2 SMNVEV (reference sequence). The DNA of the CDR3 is TGTGCCAGCAGTTCCGGGACTAGCGGGAGGAGGGAGCTGTTTTTT. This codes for CASSSGTSGRRELFF.

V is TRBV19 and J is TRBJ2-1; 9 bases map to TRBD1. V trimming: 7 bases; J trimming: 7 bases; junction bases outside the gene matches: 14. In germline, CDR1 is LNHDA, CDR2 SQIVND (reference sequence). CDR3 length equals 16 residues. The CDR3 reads CASTPLARDRANEQFF. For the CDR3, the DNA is TGTGCCAGTACCCCCCTAGCCCGGGACAGGGCTAATGAGCAGTTCTTC.

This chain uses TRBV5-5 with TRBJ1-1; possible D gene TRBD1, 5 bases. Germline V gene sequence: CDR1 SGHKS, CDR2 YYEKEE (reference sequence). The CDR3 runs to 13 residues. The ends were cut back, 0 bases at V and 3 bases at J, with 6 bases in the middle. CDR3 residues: CASSLGGDTEAFF. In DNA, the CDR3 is TGTGCCAGCAGCTTGGGAGGGGACACTGAAGCTTTCTTT.

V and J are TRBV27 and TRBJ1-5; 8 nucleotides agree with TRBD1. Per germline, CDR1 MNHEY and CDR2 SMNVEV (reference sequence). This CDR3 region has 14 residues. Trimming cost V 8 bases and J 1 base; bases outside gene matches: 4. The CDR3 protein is CASGQGSSNQPQHF. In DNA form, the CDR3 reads TGTGCCAGCGGACAGGGTTCGAGCAATCAGCCCCAGCATTTT.